The rows below give T cell receptor beta chains drawn from one sample of a study of T cell changes during pregnancy in multiple sclerosis. This table comes from immunoSEQ multiplex PCR, and its TCRdb copy is limited to in-frame clones, with some not included. Seen here are more than 35,000 clones, more than 75% observed once, and the top ten hold about 0.5%. This sample comprised CD4+ T cells from peripheral blood mononuclear cells, obtained in the first trimester of pregnancy. These receptors were obtained from a female donor with multiple sclerosis, enrolled in a pregnancy study. The CDR3 runs from the conserved cysteine through the conserved F or W. A D gene is named only where the DNA matches it firmly. The size field is filled for only some rows; it gives once, few, many or a size class.

CDR3aa: CASSQGQGGTYEQYF
CDR3nt: TGCGCCAGCAGCCAAGGACAGGGGGGAACCTACGAGCAGTACTTC
v_gene: TRBV4-1
j_gene: TRBJ2-7
d_gene: TRBD1
abundance: few

CDR3aa: CASSIIRQVPSSNQPQHF
CDR3nt: TGTGCCAGTAGTATTATACGACAGGTACCATCGAGCAATCAGCCCCAGCATTTT
v_gene: TRBV19
j_gene: TRBJ1-5
d_gene: NA
abundance: few

CDR3aa: CASSSTGEGTDTQYF
CDR3nt: TGTGCCAGCAGCTCGACAGGGGAAGGGACAGATACGCAGTATTTT
v_gene: TRBV7-3
j_gene: TRBJ2-3
d_gene: TRBD1
abundance: NA

CDR3aa: CASRRAGSYEQYF
CDR3nt: TGTGCCAGCAGAAGAGCGGGCTCCTACGAGCAGTACTTC
v_gene: TRBV6-5
j_gene: TRBJ2-7
d_gene: NA
abundance: NA

CDR3aa: CSVVLGQDGYTF
CDR3nt: TGCAGCGTTGTCCTAGGACAGGATGGCTACACCTTC
v_gene: TRBV29-1
j_gene: TRBJ1-2
d_gene: TRBD1
abundance: NA

CDR3aa: CASSATRAKSYEQYF
CDR3nt: TGTGCCAGCAGTGCCACTAGAGCAAAATCCTACGAGCAGTACTTC
v_gene: TRBV6-1
j_gene: TRBJ2-7
d_gene: NA
abundance: NA

CDR3aa: CATSRDLGRVMETQYF
CDR3nt: TGTGCCACCAGCAGAGATCTGGGCAGGGTAATGGAGACCCAGTACTTC
v_gene: TRBV15
j_gene: TRBJ2-5
d_gene: NA
abundance: NA

CDR3aa: CASSSNIRNTIYF
CDR3nt: TGTGCCAGCAGTTCCAACATACGAAACACCATATATTTT
v_gene: TRBV6-1
j_gene: TRBJ1-3
d_gene: NA
abundance: NA

CDR3aa: CSVEGTGVNTEAFF
CDR3nt: TGCAGCGTTGAAGGGACAGGGGTGAACACTGAAGCTTTCTTT
v_gene: TRBV29-1
j_gene: TRBJ1-1
d_gene: TRBD1
abundance: NA

CDR3aa: CASSLEVAGAPPRGEQYF
CDR3nt: TGCGCCAGCAGCTTGGAAGTAGCGGGAGCCCCCCCTCGAGGGGAGCAGTACTTC
v_gene: TRBV5-1
j_gene: TRBJ2-7
d_gene: TRBD2
abundance: once

CDR3aa: CASGRTEETQYF
CDR3nt: TGTGCCAGCGGACGGACAGAAGAGACCCAGTACTTC
v_gene: TRBV5-4
j_gene: TRBJ2-5
d_gene: NA
abundance: NA

CDR3aa: CASSWGGGSTEAFF
CDR3nt: TGCGCCAGCAGCTGGGGTGGGGGGTCCACTGAAGCTTTCTTT
v_gene: TRBV5-1
j_gene: TRBJ1-1
d_gene: NA
abundance: once

CDR3aa: CASSAGAGHDGYTF
CDR3nt: TGTGCCAGCAGCGCTGGCGCAGGGCACGATGGCTACACCTTC
v_gene: TRBV9
j_gene: TRBJ1-2
d_gene: NA
abundance: NA

CDR3aa: CASSPPGQGGETQYF
CDR3nt: TGTGCCAGCAGCCCTCCGGGACAGGGGGGAGAGACCCAGTACTTC
v_gene: TRBV5-6
j_gene: TRBJ2-5
d_gene: TRBD1
abundance: NA

CDR3aa: CASSDLQGWANYGYTF
CDR3nt: TGTGCCAGCAGCGATCTACAGGGGTGGGCTAACTATGGCTACACCTTC
v_gene: TRBV5-4
j_gene: TRBJ1-2
d_gene: TRBD1
abundance: NA

CDR3aa: CASSEAGQVNEQFF
CDR3nt: TGTGCCAGCAGTGAAGCGGGGCAAGTCAATGAGCAGTTCTTC
v_gene: TRBV6-1
j_gene: TRBJ2-1
d_gene: NA
abundance: NA

CDR3aa: CATSTGQRMSTDTQYF
CDR3nt: TGTGCCACCAGCACCGGACAGAGGATGAGCACAGATACGCAGTATTTT
v_gene: TRBV15
j_gene: TRBJ2-3
d_gene: NA
abundance: NA

CDR3aa: CASSQTQTGAGEKLFF
CDR3nt: TGTGCCAGCAGCCAAACTCAGACAGGGGCAGGTGAAAAACTGTTTTTT
v_gene: TRBV4-2
j_gene: TRBJ1-4
d_gene: TRBD1
abundance: NA

CDR3aa: CASSYVGGSSYNEQFF
CDR3nt: TGTGCCAGCAGTTACGTGGGCGGGAGCTCCTACAATGAGCAGTTCTTC
v_gene: TRBV6-5
j_gene: TRBJ2-1
d_gene: TRBD2
abundance: NA

CDR3aa: CASSSWGGEQFF
CDR3nt: TGTGCCAGCAGCTCCTGGGGCGGTGAGCAGTTCTTC
v_gene: TRBV7-2
j_gene: TRBJ2-1
d_gene: NA
abundance: NA